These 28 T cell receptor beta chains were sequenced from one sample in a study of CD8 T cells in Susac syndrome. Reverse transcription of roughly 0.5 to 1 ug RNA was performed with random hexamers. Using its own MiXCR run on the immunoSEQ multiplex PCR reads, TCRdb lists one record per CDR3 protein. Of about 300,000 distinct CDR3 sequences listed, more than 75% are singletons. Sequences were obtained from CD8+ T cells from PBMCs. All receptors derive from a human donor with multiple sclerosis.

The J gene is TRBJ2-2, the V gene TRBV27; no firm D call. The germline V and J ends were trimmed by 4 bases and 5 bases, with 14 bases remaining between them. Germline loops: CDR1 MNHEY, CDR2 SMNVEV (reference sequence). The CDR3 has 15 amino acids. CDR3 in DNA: TGTGCCAGCAGTTACCTCCAGCTGGGGACCGGGGAGCTGTTTTTT. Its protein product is CASSYLQLGTGELFF.

CDR3 protein: CASSFSRDSNQPQHF. CDR3 coding DNA: TGTGCCAGCAGCTTCAGTCGGGACAGTAATCAGCCCCAGCATTTT. The J gene is TRBJ1-5, the V gene TRBV7-9, with 7 bases matching TRBD1. The CDR3 extends over 15 amino acids. The V segment lost 3 bases and the J segment 4 bases; nucleotides outside the gene matches: 6. CDR1 is SEHNR and CDR2 is FQNEAQ in the germline V gene (reference sequence).

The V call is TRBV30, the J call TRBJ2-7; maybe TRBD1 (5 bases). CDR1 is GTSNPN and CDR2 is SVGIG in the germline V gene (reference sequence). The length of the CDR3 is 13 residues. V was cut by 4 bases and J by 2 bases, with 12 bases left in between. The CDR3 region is CAWNPGNPYEQYF. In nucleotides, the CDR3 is TGTGCCTGGAACCCAGGGAACCCCTACGAGCAGTACTTC. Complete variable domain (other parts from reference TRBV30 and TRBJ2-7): SQTIHQWPATLVQPVGSPLSLECTVEGTSNPNLYWYRQAAGRGLQLLFYSVGIGQISSEVPQNLSASRPQDRQFILSSKKLLLSDSGFYLCAWNPGNPYEQYFGPGTRLTVT.

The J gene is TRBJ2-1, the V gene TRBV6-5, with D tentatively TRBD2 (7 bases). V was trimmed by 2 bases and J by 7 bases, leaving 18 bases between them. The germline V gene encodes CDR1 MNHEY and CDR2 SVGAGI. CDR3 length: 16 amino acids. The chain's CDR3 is CASSYLLEGGTNEQFF. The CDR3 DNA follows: TGTGCCAGCAGTTACCTACTCGAGGGGGGGACGAATGAGCAGTTCTTC.

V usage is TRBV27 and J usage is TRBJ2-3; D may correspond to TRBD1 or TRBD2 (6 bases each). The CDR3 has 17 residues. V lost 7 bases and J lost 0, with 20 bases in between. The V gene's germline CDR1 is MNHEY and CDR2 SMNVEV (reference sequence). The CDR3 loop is CASTQTGGVASTDTQYF. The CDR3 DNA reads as TGTGCCAGCACCCAAACCGGGGGCGTTGCTAGCACAGATACGCAGTATTTT.

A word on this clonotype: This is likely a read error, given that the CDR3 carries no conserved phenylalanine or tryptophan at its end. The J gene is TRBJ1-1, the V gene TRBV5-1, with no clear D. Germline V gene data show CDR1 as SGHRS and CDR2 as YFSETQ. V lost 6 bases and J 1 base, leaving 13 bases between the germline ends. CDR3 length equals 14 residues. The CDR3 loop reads CASTGRGSNTEAFL. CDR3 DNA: TGCGCCAGCACAGGTCGGGGATCGAACACTGAAGCTTTCCTT.

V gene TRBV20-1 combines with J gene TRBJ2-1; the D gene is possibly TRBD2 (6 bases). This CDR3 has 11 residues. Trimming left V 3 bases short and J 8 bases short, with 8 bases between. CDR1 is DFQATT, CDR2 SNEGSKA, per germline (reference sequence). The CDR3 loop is CSASGSDEQFF. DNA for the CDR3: TGCAGTGCTAGCGGGAGCGATGAGCAGTTCTTC.

CDR3 sequence reads: CASSYFPGMGTDTQYF. CDR3 nucleotide sequence: TGTGCCAGCAGTTACTTTCCAGGGATGGGGACAGATACGCAGTATTTT. The chain uses TRBV6-2 or TRBV6-3 and TRBJ2-3; possible D gene TRBD1, 5 bases. V was shortened by 1 base and J by 3 bases, with 14 bases between the two germline ends. Germline V gene data show CDR1 as MNHEY and CDR2 as SVGEGT. The CDR3 runs 16 residues.

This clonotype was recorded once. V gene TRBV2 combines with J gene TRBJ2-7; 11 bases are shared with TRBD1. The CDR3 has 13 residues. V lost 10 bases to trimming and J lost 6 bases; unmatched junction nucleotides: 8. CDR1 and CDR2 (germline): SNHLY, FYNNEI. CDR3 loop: CATERTGGCEQYF. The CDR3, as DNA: TGTGCCACAGAACGGACAGGGGGCTGCGAGCAGTACTTC.

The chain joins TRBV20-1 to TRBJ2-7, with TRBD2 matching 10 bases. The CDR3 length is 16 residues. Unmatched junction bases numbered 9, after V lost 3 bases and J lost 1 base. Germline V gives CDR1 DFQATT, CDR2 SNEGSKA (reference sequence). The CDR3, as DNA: TGCAGTGCTAGCCGCGAGCGGGAGGGAACTTCCTACGAGCAGTACTTC. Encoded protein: CSASREREGTSYEQYF.

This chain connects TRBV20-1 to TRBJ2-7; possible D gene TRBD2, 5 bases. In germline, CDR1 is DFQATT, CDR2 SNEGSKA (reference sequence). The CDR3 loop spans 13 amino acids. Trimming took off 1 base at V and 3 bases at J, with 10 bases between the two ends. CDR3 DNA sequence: TGCAGTGCTAGAGCCCCGGACTTCTACGAGCAGTACTTC. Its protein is CSARAPDFYEQYF.

CDR3 sequence: CASSFGTEISYEQYF. The CDR3, as DNA: TGTGCCAGCAGTTTTGGGACAGAAATATCCTACGAGCAGTACTTC. The chain uses TRBV28 and TRBJ2-7; 7 bases fit TRBD1. After removal of 3 bases from V and 1 base from J, the junction contained 6 bases not matched to a gene. Germline CDR1 is MDHEN and CDR2 is SYDVKM. CDR3 length: 15 amino acids.

CDR3 DNA sequence: TGTGCCAGCAGCCCTGGGGCGGGCGACTCCTACAATGAGCAGTTCTTC. Its protein is CASSPGAGDSYNEQFF. The chain carries TRBV11-2 and TRBJ2-1; tentatively, D is TRBD1 or TRBD2 (5 bases each). The CDR3 extends over 16 amino acids. Germline V CDR1 and CDR2: SGHAT, FQNNGV. Deletions cut 5 bases from V and 0 bases from J, with 14 bases between.

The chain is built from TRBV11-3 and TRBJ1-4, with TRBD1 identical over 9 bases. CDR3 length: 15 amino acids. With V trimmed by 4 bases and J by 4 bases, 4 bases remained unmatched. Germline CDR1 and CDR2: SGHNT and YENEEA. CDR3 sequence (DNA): TGTGCCAGCAGCTGTGACAGGGGGTATAATGAAAAACTGTTTTTT. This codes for CASSCDRGYNEKLFF.

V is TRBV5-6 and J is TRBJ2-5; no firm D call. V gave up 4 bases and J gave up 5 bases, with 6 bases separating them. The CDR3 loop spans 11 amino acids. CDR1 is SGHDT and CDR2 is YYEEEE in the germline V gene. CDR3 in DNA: TGTGCCAGCAGCATCCGGGAGACCCAGTACTTC. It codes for CASSIRETQYF.

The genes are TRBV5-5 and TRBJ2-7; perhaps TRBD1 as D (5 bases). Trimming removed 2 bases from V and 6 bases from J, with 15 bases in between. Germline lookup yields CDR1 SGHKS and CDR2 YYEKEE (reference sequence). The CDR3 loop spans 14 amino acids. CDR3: CASSLGARPTEQYF. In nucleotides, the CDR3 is TGTGCCAGCAGCTTAGGGGCCAGGCCCACCGAGCAGTACTTC.

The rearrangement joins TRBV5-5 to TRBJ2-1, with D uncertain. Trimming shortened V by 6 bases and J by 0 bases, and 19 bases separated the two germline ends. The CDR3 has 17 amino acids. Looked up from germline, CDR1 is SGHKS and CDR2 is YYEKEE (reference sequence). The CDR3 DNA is TGTGCCAGCACTCACCCGGACGGAATGTTCTCCTACAATGAGCAGTTCTTC. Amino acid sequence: CASTHPDGMFSYNEQFF.

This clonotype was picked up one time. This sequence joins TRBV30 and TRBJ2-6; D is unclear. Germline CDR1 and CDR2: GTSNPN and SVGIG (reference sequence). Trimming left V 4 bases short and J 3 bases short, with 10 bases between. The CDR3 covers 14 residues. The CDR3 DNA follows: TGTGCCTGGAACGTCGCTGGTGGGGCCAACGTCCTGACTTTC. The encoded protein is CAWNVAGGANVLTF.

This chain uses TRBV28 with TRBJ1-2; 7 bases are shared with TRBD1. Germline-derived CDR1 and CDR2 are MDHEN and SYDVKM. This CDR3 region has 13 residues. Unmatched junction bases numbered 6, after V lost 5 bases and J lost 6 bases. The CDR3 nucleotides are TGTGCCAGCAGTCCCAGACAGGGAGATGGCTACACCTTC. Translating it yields CASSPRQGDGYTF.

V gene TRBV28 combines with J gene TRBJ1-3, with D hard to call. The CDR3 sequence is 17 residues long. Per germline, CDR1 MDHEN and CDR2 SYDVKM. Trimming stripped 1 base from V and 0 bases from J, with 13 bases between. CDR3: CASSLFPGRRSGNTIYF. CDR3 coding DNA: TGTGCCAGCAGTTTATTCCCGGGCCGACGCTCTGGAAACACCATATATTTT.

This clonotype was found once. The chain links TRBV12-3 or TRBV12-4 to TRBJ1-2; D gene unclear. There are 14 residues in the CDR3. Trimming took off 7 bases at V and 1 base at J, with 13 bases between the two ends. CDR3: CASTSGSFNYGYTF. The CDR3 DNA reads TGTGCCAGCACCTCAGGCAGTTTTAACTATGGCTACACCTTC.

CDR3 in DNA: TGCGCCAGCAGCTCCCAGCCGGTAGTGTACACTGAAGCTTTCTTT. Protein product: CASSSQPVVYTEAFF. The rearrangement links TRBV5-1 to TRBJ1-1; D remains unclear. The V gene lost 3 bases and the J gene lost 3 bases, with 15 bases spanning the gap. The CDR3 loop spans 15 amino acids. The germline V gene encodes CDR1 SGHRS and CDR2 YFSETQ.

The CDR3 region is CSVAEGSPEAEAFF. The CDR3 DNA reads TGCAGCGTAGCTGAGGGGAGCCCAGAGGCTGAAGCTTTCTTT. The gene calls are TRBV29-1 and TRBJ1-1; maybe TRBD1 (5 bases). Trimming shortened V by 6 bases and J by 6 bases, and 20 bases separated the two germline ends. The germline V gene encodes CDR1 SQVTM and CDR2 ANQGSEA. The CDR3 sequence is 14 residues long. The full variable domain, completed using reference TRBV29-1 and TRBJ1-1, is SAVISQKPSRDICQRGTSLTIQCQVDSQVTMMFWYRQQPGQSLTLIATANQGSEATYESGFVIDKFPISRPNLTFSTLTVSNMSPEDSSIYLCSVAEGSPEAEAFFGQGTRLTVV.

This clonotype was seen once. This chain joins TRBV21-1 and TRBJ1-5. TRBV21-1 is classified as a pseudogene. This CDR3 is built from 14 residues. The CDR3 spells CASSKGLWYQPQHF. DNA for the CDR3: TGTGCCAGCAGCAAGGGCCTCTGGTATCAGCCCCAGCATTTT.

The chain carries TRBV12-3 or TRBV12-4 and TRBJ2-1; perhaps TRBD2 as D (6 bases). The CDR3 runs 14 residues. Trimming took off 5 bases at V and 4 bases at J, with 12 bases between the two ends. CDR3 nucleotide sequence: TGTGCCAGCAGTGGAGGGCCGCGGTACAATGAGCAGTTCTTC. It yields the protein CASSGGPRYNEQFF.

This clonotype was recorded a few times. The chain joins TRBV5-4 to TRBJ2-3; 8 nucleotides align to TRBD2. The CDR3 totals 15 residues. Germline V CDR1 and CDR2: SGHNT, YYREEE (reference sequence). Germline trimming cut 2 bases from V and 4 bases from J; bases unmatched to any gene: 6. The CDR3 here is CASSFLAGGPDTQYF. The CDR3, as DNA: TGTGCCAGCAGCTTCTTGGCGGGGGGACCAGATACGCAGTATTTT.

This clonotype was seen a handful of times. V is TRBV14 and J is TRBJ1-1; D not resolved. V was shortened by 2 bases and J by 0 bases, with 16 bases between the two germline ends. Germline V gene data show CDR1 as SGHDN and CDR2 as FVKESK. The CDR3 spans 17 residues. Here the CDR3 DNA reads TGTGCCAGCAGCCAATTCGGGATCCGTCGCATGAACACTGAAGCTTTCTTT. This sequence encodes CASSQFGIRRMNTEAFF. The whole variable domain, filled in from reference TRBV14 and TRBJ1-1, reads EAGVTQFPSHSVIEKGQTVTLRCDPISGHDNLYWYRRVMGKEIKFLLHFVKESKQDESGMPNNRFLAERTGGTYSTLKVQPAELEDSGVYFCASSQFGIRRMNTEAFFGQGTRLTVV.

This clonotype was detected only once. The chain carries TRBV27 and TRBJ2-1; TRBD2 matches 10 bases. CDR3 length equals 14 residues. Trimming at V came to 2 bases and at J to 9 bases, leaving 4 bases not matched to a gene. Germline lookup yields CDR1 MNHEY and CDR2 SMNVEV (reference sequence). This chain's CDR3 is CASSLPSGSREQFF. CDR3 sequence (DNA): TGTGCCAGCAGTTTACCTAGCGGGAGCCGTGAGCAGTTCTTC.